The next 3 T cell receptor beta chains were all read from a single sample in a study of blood T cell repertoires in COVID-19 (dated by TCRdb to the early 2020s). Library preparation used the immunoSEQ multiplex PCR assay. As stored in TCRdb, this immuneACCESS dataset retains in-frame rearrangements with V and J assigned. A fraction of the clones does not appear; measured against another copy, unresolved V genes explain less than half of the discrepancy, and the remainder lacks a known reason. Here the sample has about 180,000 clones; more than 80% occur a single time. Of the sample, roughly 7.1% falls within the top ten clones. Sequencing was carried out using peripheral blood. These receptors came from a human donor in a cohort sampled during active COVID-19.

The chain is built from TRBV5-4 and TRBJ2-7; perhaps TRBD1 as D (6 bases). The germline V gene encodes CDR1 SGHNT and CDR2 YYREEE (reference sequence). The CDR3 length is 14 residues. The V end lost 3 bases, the J end lost 6 bases, and 16 bases lay between the germline ends. The CDR3 bases are TGTGCCAGCAGCTCGCCCTCAGGGGTCCCCGAGCAGTACTTC. This encodes CASSSPSGVPEQYF.

This sequence joins TRBV15 and TRBJ2-2; TRBD1 aligns across 10 bases. The CDR3 extends over 15 amino acids. V was clipped by 3 bases and J by 6 bases; unmatched bases: 4. The germline gives CDR1 LNHNV, CDR2 YYDKDF (reference sequence). The CDR3 DNA reads TGTGCCACCAGCAGGAGGACAGGGGGGCCCGGGGAGCTGTTTTTT. Translated: CATSRRTGGPGELFF.

This chain uses TRBV6-5 with TRBJ2-5; a weak D match, TRBD2 (7 bases). V gave up 7 bases and J gave up 5 bases, with 14 bases separating them. The V gene's germline CDR1 is MNHEY and CDR2 SVGAGI. The CDR3 covers 13 residues. DNA for the CDR3: TGTGCCAGCATGGGGGGGGGCAGGGAGACCCAGTACTTC. This translates into CASMGGGRETQYF.